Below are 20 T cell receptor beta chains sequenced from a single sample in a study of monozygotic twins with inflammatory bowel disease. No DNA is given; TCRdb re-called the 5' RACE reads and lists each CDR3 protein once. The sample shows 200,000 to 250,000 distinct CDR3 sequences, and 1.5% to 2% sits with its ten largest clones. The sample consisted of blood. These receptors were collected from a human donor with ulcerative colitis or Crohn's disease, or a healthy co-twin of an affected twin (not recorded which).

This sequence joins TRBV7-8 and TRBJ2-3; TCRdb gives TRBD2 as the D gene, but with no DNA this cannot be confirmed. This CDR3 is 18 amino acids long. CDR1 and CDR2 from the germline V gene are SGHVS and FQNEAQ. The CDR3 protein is CASSLGIRGTPRGDTQYF.

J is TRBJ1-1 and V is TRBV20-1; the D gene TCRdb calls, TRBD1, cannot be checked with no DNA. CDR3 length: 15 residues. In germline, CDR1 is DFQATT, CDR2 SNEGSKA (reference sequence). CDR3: CSAPRGLAATREAFF.

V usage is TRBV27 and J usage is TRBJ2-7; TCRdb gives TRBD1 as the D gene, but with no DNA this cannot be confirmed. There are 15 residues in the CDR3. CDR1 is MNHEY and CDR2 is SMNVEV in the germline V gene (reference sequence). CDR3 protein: CASSRPGTGIHEQYF.

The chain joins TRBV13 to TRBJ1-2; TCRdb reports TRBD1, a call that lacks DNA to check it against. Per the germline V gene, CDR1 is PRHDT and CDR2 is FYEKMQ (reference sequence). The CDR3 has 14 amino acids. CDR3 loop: CASSLGGTGYGYTF. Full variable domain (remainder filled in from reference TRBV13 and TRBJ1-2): AAGVIQSPRHLIKEKRETATLKCYPIPRHDTVYWYQQGPGQDPQFLISFYEKMQSDKGSIPDRFSAQQFSDYHSELNMSSLELGDSALYFCASSLGGTGYGYTFGSGTRLTVV.

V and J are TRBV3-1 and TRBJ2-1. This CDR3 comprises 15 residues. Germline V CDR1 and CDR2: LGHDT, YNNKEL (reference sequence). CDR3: CASSPRAWTRFEQFF.

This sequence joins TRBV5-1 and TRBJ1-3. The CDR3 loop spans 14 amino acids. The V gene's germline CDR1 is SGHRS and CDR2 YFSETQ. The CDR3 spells CASSPASSGNTIYF.

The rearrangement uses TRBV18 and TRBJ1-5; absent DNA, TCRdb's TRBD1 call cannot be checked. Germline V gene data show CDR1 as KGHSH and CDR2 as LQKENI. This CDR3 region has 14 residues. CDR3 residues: CASSMETALKPQHF.

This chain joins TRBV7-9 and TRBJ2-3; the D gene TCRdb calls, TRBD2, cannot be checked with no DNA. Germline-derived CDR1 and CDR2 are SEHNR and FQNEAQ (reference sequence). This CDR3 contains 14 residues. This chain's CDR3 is CASSYGPAGDTQYF.

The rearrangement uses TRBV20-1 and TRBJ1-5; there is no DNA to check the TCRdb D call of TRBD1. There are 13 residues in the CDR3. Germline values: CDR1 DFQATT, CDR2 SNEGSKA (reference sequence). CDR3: CSATTGDFEPQHF.

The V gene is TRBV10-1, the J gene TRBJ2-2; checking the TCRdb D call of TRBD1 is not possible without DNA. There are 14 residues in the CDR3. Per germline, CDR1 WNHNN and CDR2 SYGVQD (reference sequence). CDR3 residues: CASSGARGTGELFF.

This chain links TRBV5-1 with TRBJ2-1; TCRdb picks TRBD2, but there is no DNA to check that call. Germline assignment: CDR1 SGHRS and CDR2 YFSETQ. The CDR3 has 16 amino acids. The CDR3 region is CASSPIGGAIYNEQFF.

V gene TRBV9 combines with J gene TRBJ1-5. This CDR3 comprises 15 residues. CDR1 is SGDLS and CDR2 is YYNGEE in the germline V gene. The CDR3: CASSVGRTSNQPQHF.

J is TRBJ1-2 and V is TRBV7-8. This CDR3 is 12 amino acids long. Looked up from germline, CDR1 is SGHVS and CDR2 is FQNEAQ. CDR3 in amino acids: CASSLGSDGYTF.

CDR3 residues: CASSFARVYMNTEAFF. The V and J genes are TRBV7-9 and TRBJ1-1. This CDR3 has 16 amino acids. The germline gives CDR1 SEHNR, CDR2 FQNEAQ (reference sequence). Variable domain in full (rest from reference TRBV7-9 and TRBJ1-1): DTGVSQNPRHKITKRGQNVTFRCDPISEHNRLYWYRQTLGQGPEFLTYFQNEAQLEKSRLLSDRFSAERPKGSFSTLEIQRTEQGDSAMYLCASSFARVYMNTEAFFGQGTRLTVV.

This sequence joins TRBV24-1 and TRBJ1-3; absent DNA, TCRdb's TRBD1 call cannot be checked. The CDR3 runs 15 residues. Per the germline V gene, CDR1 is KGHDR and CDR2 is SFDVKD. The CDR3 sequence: CATSDRAYSGNTIYF.

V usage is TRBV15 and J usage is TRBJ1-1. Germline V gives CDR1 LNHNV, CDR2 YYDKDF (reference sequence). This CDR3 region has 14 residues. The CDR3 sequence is CATSRDGTVTEAFF.

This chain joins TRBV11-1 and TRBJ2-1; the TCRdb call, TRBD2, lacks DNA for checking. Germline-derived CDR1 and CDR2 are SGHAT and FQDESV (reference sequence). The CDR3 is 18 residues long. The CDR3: CASSFLSSGGSSYNEQFF.

The CDR3 region is CATRGLDYEQYF. The rearrangement joins TRBV2 to TRBJ2-7; TCRdb proposes TRBD2, but this gene call is untestable without DNA. This CDR3 spans 12 amino acids. Per germline, CDR1 SNHLY and CDR2 FYNNEI.

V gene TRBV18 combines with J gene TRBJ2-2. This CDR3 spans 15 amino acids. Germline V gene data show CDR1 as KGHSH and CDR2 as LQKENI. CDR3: CASSPNSGDTGELFF.

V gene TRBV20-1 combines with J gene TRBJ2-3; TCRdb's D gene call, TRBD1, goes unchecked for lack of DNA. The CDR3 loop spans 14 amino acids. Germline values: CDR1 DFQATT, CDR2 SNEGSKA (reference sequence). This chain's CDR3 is CSPPERGGTDTQYF.